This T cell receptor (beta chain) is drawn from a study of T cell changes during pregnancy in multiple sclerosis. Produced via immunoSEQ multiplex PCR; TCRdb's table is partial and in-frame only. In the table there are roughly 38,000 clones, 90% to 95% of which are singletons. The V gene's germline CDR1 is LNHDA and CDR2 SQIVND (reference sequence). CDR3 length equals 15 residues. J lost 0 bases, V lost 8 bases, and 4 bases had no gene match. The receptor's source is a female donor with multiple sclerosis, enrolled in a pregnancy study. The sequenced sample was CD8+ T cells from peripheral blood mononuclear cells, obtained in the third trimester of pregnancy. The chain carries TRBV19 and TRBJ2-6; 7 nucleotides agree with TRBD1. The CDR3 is CASGDSFSGANVLTF. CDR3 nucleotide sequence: TGTGCCAGTGGGGACAGTTTCTCTGGGGCCAACGTCCTGACTTTC. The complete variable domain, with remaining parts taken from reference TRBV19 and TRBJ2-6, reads DGGITQSPKYLFRKEGQNVTLSCEQNLNHDAMYWYRQDPGQGLRLIYYSQIVNDFQKGDIAEGYSVSREKKESFPLTVTSAQKNPTAFYLCASGDSFSGANVLTFGAGSRLTVL.